What follows are 27 T cell receptor beta chains derived from one specimen sequenced in a study of shared clonotypes between healthy human individuals. Generated by immunoSEQ multiplex PCR, the TCRdb table keeps only in-frame clones and is missing some. The sample contains more than 400,000 clones, about 96% of which appear only once. Sequences were obtained from naive CD4+ T cells sorted from blood. Stated subset: CD45RA+ positively selected. The receptors stem from a woman in her twenties or thirties in good health.

The rearrangement uses TRBV7-9 and TRBJ1-2, with 7 nucleotides matching TRBD1. The junction had 10 bases not matched to a gene; V was cut back by 5 bases and J by 4 bases. This CDR3 is built from 15 residues. Germline V gene sequence: CDR1 SEHNR, CDR2 FQNEAQ (reference sequence). The CDR3 bases are TGTGCCAGCAGCCCATCACAGGGGATCGGCTATGGCTACACCTTC. It specifies CASSPSQGIGYGYTF.

V usage is TRBV5-1 and J usage is TRBJ2-7; 9 nucleotides agree with TRBD1. Germline V gives CDR1 SGHRS, CDR2 YFSETQ. The V and J ends lost 4 bases and 6 bases, in that order; junction bases with no gene match: 11. The CDR3 sequence is 15 residues long. The CDR3 sequence is CASSTWTGEISEQYF. The CDR3 coding sequence is TGCGCCAGCAGCACCTGGACAGGGGAAATCAGCGAGCAGTACTTC.

The CDR3 reads CASSRTWGGSYNEQFF. The DNA for the CDR3 is TGTGCCAGCAGCCGCACCTGGGGGGGGTCCTACAATGAGCAGTTCTTC. The chain links TRBV5-4 to TRBJ2-1; TRBD2 agrees at 7 bases. V trimming: 4 bases; J trimming: 1 base; junction bases outside the gene matches: 8. CDR1 and CDR2 (germline): SGHNT, YYREEE (reference sequence). The CDR3 runs to 16 residues. Combining the CDR3 with reference TRBV5-4 and TRBJ2-1 gives the whole variable domain ETGVTQSPTHLIKTRGQQVTLRCSSQSGHNTVSWYQQALGQGPQFIFQYYREEENGRGNFPPRFSGLQFPNYSSELNVNALELDDSALYLCASSRTWGGSYNEQFFGPGTRLTVL.

The chain links TRBV18 to TRBJ1-3; weak D call: TRBD1 (5 bases). CDR3 size: 16 residues. Per germline, CDR1 KGHSH and CDR2 LQKENI. Trimming left V 2 bases short and J 2 bases short, with 13 bases between. The CDR3 loop reads CASSPETTGPGNTIYF. CDR3 in DNA: TGTGCCAGCTCACCAGAGACGACGGGACCTGGAAACACCATATATTTT.

This clone is a singleton in its sample. J is TRBJ2-7 and V is TRBV28; 10 nucleotides line up with TRBD2. The CDR3 sequence is 15 residues long. The germline gives CDR1 MDHEN, CDR2 SYDVKM. Trimming cost V 2 bases and J 2 bases; bases outside gene matches: 3. The CDR3 DNA is TGTGCCAGCAGTTTAGTAGCGGGAGGTCCCTACGAGCAGTACTTC. Protein product: CASSLVAGGPYEQYF.

The chain has TRBV10-3 and TRBJ1-1; 9 bases are shared with TRBD1. The germline gives CDR1 ENHRY, CDR2 SYGVKD. The CDR3 loop spans 15 amino acids. After removal of 0 bases from V and 4 bases from J, the junction contained 3 bases not matched to a gene. DNA for the CDR3: TGTGCCATCAGTGAGTCTAGGGACAGGGCCACTGAAGCTTTCTTT. Translating it yields CAISESRDRATEAFF.

The V call is TRBV18, the J call TRBJ2-7, with TRBD2 matching over 11 bases. CDR1 and CDR2 (germline): KGHSH, LQKENI. V lost 1 base to trimming and J lost 3 bases; unmatched junction nucleotides: 20. This CDR3 has 21 amino acids. The CDR3 DNA follows: TGTGCCAGCTCACCACTCCCATTTTCCACCGCGTTAGGGACTAGCGGCTACGAGCAGTACTTC. It yields the protein CASSPLPFSTALGTSGYEQYF.

J is TRBJ2-3 and V is TRBV9; D is unresolved. CDR1 and CDR2 from the germline V gene are SGDLS and YYNGEE. The germline V and J ends were trimmed by 0 bases and 2 bases, with 7 bases remaining between them. This CDR3 is built from 14 residues. The CDR3 DNA is TGTGCCAGCAGCGTAGTGGGAAACACAGATACGCAGTATTTT. Translating it yields CASSVVGNTDTQYF.

The V and J genes are TRBV28 and TRBJ1-2, with TRBD1 matching over 9 bases. V lost 5 bases, J lost 6 bases, and 10 bases stayed unmatched. Germline CDR1 reads MDHEN; CDR2 reads SYDVKM. The CDR3 is 15 amino acids. The CDR3 DNA is TGTGCCAGCAGTATACTACAGGGGGCGGGGGATGGCTACACCTTC. This encodes CASSILQGAGDGYTF.

The V and J genes are TRBV11-2 and TRBJ2-7; D uncertain. V was pared by 5 bases and J by 2 bases, with 13 bases between. This CDR3 contains 14 residues. The germline V gene has CDR1 SGHAT and CDR2 FQNNGV. The CDR3: CASSQASRPYEQYF. CDR3 nucleotides: TGTGCCAGCAGCCAGGCCTCAAGACCCTACGAGCAGTACTTC.

The gene calls are TRBV5-1 and TRBJ1-5, with D hard to call. There are 13 residues in the CDR3. The V and J ends lost 4 bases and 5 bases respectively, with 10 bases between them. CDR1 is SGHRS, CDR2 YFSETQ, per germline. CDR3 in DNA: TGCGCCAGCAGCCCCGACGGTCATCAGCCCCAGCATTTT. Translating it yields CASSPDGHQPQHF.

The J gene is TRBJ2-7, the V gene TRBV5-4, with D perhaps being TRBD1 or TRBD2 (5 bases each). Germline V CDR1 and CDR2: SGHNT, YYREEE (reference sequence). V lost 0 bases, J lost 2 bases, and 9 bases lay in between. The CDR3 spans 14 residues. The CDR3 sequence: CASSLAGATYEQYF. CDR3 bases: TGTGCCAGCAGCTTGGCCGGGGCCACCTACGAGCAGTACTTC.

This clone was observed a single time. The chain employs TRBV28 and TRBJ1-4; D gene ambiguous. From germline, CDR1 is MDHEN and CDR2 SYDVKM. V lost 5 bases, J lost 6 bases, and 7 bases lay in between. The CDR3 is made up of 12 amino acids. In DNA form, the CDR3 reads TGTGCCAGCAGTGGGGAGGATGAAAAACTGTTTTTT. It yields the protein CASSGEDEKLFF.

This clone was observed once. V usage is TRBV28 and J usage is TRBJ2-4; D is perhaps TRBD1 (5 bases). The V gene's germline CDR1 is MDHEN and CDR2 SYDVKM. Trimming shortened V by 8 bases and J by 5 bases, and 13 bases separated the two germline ends. The CDR3 has 13 amino acids. The CDR3 reads CASGHVAENIQYF. The CDR3 DNA reads as TGTGCCAGCGGACATGTTGCCGAAAACATTCAGTACTTC.

In its sample, this clone was seen a few times. The chain combines TRBV7-9 with TRBJ2-7; TRBD1 might be the D (6 bases). Germline V gene lookup returns CDR1 SEHNR and CDR2 FQNEAQ (reference sequence). There are 13 residues in the CDR3. Trimming cost V 4 bases and J 2 bases, with 9 bases left between them. The CDR3 region is CASSSGQTYEQYF. In nucleotides, the CDR3 is TGTGCCAGCAGCTCAGGACAGACCTACGAGCAGTACTTC. Variable domain in full (rest from reference TRBV7-9 and TRBJ2-7): DTGVSQNPRHKITKRGQNVTFRCDPISEHNRLYWYRQTLGQGPEFLTYFQNEAQLEKSRLLSDRFSAERPKGSFSTLEIQRTEQGDSAMYLCASSSGQTYEQYFGPGTRLTVT.

This chain joins TRBV4-2 and TRBJ2-1; 11 nucleotides match TRBD2. Germline V CDR1 and CDR2: LGHNA, YNFKEQ. There are 17 residues in the CDR3. V was clipped by 2 bases and J by 4 bases; unmatched bases: 7. CDR3 region: CASSQTSGRPGYNEQFF. CDR3 DNA: TGTGCCAGCAGCCAAACTAGCGGGAGACCAGGATACAATGAGCAGTTCTTC.

The V and J genes are TRBV19 and TRBJ2-6; 10 nucleotides line up with TRBD2. V shed 4 bases, J shed 2 bases, and the junction held 17 bases outside the gene matches. The CDR3 extends over 21 amino acids. CDR1 LNHDA and CDR2 SQIVND come from the germline V gene (reference sequence). CDR3 nucleotides: TGTGCCAGTAGTACGAATCTCCCAGGGCTAGCGGGAGTTCCTGGGGCCAACGTCCTGACTTTC. Translated, it gives CASSTNLPGLAGVPGANVLTF.

This sequence joins TRBV18 and TRBJ2-7; D is perhaps TRBD1 or TRBD2 (5 bases each). V was clipped by 3 bases and J by 2 bases, with 11 bases between them. Germline CDR1 reads KGHSH; CDR2 reads LQKENI. The CDR3 is 14 amino acids. In DNA, the CDR3 is TGTGCCAGCTCACCGAGGGACCAGGCCTACGAGCAGTACTTC. This sequence encodes CASSPRDQAYEQYF.

V gene TRBV19 combines with J gene TRBJ2-7, with a tentative D call TRBD2 (5 bases). V lost 5 bases and J 7 bases, leaving 21 bases between the germline ends. CDR1 LNHDA and CDR2 SQIVND come from the germline V gene (reference sequence). The CDR3 consists of 15 residues. The CDR3 sequence: CASSLQEVGIGEQYF. CDR3 in DNA: TGTGCCAGTAGTCTTCAGGAGGTTGGGATAGGAGAGCAGTACTTC. Full variable domain (rest looked up from reference TRBV19 and TRBJ2-7): DGGITQSPKYLFRKEGQNVTLSCEQNLNHDAMYWYRQDPGQGLRLIYYSQIVNDFQKGDIAEGYSVSREKKESFPLTVTSAQKNPTAFYLCASSLQEVGIGEQYFGPGTRLTVT.

The J gene is TRBJ1-1, the V gene TRBV19; D ambiguous. The CDR3 length is 17 residues. Germline-derived CDR1 and CDR2 are LNHDA and SQIVND (reference sequence). Deletions cut 5 bases from V and 3 bases from J, with 22 bases between. The CDR3 nucleotides read TGTGCCAGTAGTTTCGCCCGGATTCGACCGATGGACACTGAAGCTTTCTTT. It is translated as CASSFARIRPMDTEAFF.

V gene TRBV2 combines with J gene TRBJ1-2, with 9 bases that match TRBD1. The V and J ends lost 4 bases and 7 bases, in that order; junction bases with no gene match: 7. CDR3 length: 14 amino acids. The germline gives CDR1 SNHLY, CDR2 FYNNEI. CDR3 coding DNA: TGTGCCAGCAGTGCGACAGGGGGTGGTGCTGGCTACACCTTC. Its protein product is CASSATGGGAGYTF.

The gene calls are TRBV18 and TRBJ2-7; 8 positions agree with TRBD2. This CDR3 region has 13 residues. The J segment lost 1 base and the V segment lost 4 bases, leaving 0 bases of the junction unmatched. From germline, CDR1 is KGHSH and CDR2 LQKENI. The CDR3 loop is CASSLAGSYEQYF. CDR3 in DNA: TGTGCCAGCTCACTAGCGGGATCCTACGAGCAGTACTTC.

This chain joins TRBV5-8 and TRBJ2-7; 11 positions agree with TRBD2. J was trimmed by 4 bases and V by 4 bases; bases with no gene match: 13. Germline lookup yields CDR1 SGHTS and CDR2 YDEGEE. This CDR3 has 17 residues. The CDR3 protein is CASSGQVVTSGSYEQYF. The DNA for the CDR3 is TGTGCCAGCAGCGGCCAGGTGGTCACTAGCGGGAGTTACGAGCAGTACTTC.

The genes are TRBV6-5 and TRBJ2-1; D is unresolved. From germline, CDR1 is MNHEY and CDR2 SVGAGI. The CDR3 runs 12 residues. V lost 6 bases to trimming and J lost 6 bases, with 9 bases between them. CDR3 amino acids: CASSSASNEQFF. The CDR3 coding sequence is TGTGCCAGCAGCTCCGCTAGCAATGAGCAGTTCTTC.

The chain couples TRBV30 to TRBJ1-5, with TRBD1 as a possible D gene (6 bases). CDR3 length: 12 amino acids. Between the trimmed V and J ends, which lost 3 bases and 7 bases, there was a span of 10 bases. Germline V lookup: CDR1 GTSNPN, CDR2 SVGIG (reference sequence). The CDR3 region has the DNA TGTGCCTGGAGCAGGGGCGGGCAGCCCCAGCATTTT. Its translation: CAWSRGGQPQHF. The complete variable domain, with remaining parts taken from reference TRBV30 and TRBJ1-5, reads SQTIHQWPATLVQPVGSPLSLECTVEGTSNPNLYWYRQAAGRGLQLLFYSVGIGQISSEVPQNLSASRPQDRQFILSSKKLLLSDSGFYLCAWSRGGQPQHFGDGTRLSIL.

This clone was seen just once. The chain links TRBV7-2 to TRBJ1-5, with a weak D call TRBD1 (5 bases). The germline V and J ends were trimmed by 1 base and 6 bases, with 10 bases remaining between them. The CDR3 has 14 amino acids. From germline, CDR1 is SGHTA and CDR2 FQGNSA. The CDR3 nucleotides read TGTGCCAGCAGCTTAGAGCGGGGGAGTCAGCCCCAGCATTTT. It encodes CASSLERGSQPQHF.

The rearrangement links TRBV5-1 to TRBJ2-2, with TRBD2 as a possible D gene (5 bases). V was clipped by 0 bases and J by 7 bases, with 7 bases between them. This CDR3 is 13 amino acids long. Germline V lookup: CDR1 SGHRS, CDR2 YFSETQ. CDR3 protein: CASSLAEGGELFF. CDR3 nucleotide sequence: TGCGCCAGCAGCTTGGCCGAGGGCGGGGAGCTGTTTTTT. Using reference TRBV5-1 and TRBJ2-2 for the parts outside the CDR3, the full variable domain is KAGVTQTPRYLIKTRGQQVTLSCSPISGHRSVSWYQQTPGQGLQFLFEYFSETQRNKGNFPGRFSGRQFSNSRSEMNVSTLELGDSALYLCASSLAEGGELFFGEGSRLTVL.